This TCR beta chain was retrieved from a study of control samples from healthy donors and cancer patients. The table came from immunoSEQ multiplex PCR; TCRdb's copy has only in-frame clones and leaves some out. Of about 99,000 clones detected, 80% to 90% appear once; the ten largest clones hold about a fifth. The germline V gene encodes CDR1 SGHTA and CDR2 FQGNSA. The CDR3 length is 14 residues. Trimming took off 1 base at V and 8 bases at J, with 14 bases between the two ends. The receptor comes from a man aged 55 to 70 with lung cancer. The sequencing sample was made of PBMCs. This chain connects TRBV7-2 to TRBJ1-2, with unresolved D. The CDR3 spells CASSLGVGSGGYTF. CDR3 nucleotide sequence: TGTGCCAGCAGCTTAGGAGTAGGGTCCGGGGGCTACACCTTC.